This T cell receptor beta chain was sequenced during a study of blood T cell repertoires in COVID-19. Germline V lookup: CDR1 MNHNS, CDR2 SASEGT. Between the trimmed V and J ends, which lost 2 bases and 0 bases, there was a span of 11 bases. CDR3 length equals 16 residues. The data were produced by immunoSEQ multiplex PCR, yet TCRdb's version contains in-frame clones alone and is incomplete. Among around 300,000 clones listed, 80% to 90% were seen once. The gene calls are TRBV6-1 and TRBJ2-4, with D unclear. The sample taken for sequencing was PBMCs or T cells enriched from blood (not recorded which). The TCR originated in a woman under 30 who had recovered from COVID-19. The DNA of the CDR3 is TGTGCCAGCAGTGAATTTGCGTTACTAGCCAAAAACATTCAGTACTTC. It encodes CASSEFALLAKNIQYF.